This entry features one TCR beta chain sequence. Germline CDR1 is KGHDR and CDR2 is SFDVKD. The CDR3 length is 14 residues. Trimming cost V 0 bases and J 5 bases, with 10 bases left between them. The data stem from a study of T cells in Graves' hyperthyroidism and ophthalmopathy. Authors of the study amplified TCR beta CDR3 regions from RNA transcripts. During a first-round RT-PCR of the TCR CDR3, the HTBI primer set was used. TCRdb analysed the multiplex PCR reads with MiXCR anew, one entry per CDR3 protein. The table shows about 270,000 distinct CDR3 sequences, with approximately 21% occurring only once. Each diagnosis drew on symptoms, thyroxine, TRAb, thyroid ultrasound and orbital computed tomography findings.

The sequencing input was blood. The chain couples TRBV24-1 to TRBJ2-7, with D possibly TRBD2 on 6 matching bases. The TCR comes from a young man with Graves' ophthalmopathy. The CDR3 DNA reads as TGTGCCACCAGTGATTTGGGAGGGAACGACGAGCAGTACTTC. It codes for CATSDLGGNDEQYF.